Sequencing of this T cell receptor (beta chain) was carried out in a study of T cell changes during pregnancy in multiple sclerosis. This table comes from immunoSEQ multiplex PCR, and its TCRdb copy is limited to in-frame clones, with some not included. The table lists around 24,000 clones, around 87% of them singletons. The receptor was isolated from a female donor in good health, enrolled as a control in a pregnancy study. Specimen: CD4+ T cells from peripheral blood mononuclear cells, collected in the second trimester of pregnancy.

The CDR3 nucleotides read TGCGCCAGCAGCCCGGACACCAGAAACTCTGGGGCCAACGTCCTGACTTTC. Its protein is CASSPDTRNSGANVLTF. The V call is TRBV4-3, the J call TRBJ2-6; TRBD1 is a possible D gene (5 bases). The ends were cut back, 4 bases at V and 0 bases at J, with 13 bases in the middle. Germline V gene data show CDR1 as LGHNA and CDR2 as YSLEER. This CDR3 has 17 residues.